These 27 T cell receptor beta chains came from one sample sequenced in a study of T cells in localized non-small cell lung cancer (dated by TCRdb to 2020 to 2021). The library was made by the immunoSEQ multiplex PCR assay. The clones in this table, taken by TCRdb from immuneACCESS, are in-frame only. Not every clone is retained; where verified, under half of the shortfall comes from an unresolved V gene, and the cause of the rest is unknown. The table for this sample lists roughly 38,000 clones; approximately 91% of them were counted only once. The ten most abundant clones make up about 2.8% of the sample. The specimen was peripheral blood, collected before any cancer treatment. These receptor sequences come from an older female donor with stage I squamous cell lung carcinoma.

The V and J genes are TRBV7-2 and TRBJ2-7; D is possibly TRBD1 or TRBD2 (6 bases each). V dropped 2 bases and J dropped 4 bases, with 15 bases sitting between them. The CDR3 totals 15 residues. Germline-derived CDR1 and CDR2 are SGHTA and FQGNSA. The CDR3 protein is CASSLQSGAEYEQYF. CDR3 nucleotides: TGTGCCAGCAGCTTACAGTCGGGGGCGGAATACGAGCAGTACTTC.

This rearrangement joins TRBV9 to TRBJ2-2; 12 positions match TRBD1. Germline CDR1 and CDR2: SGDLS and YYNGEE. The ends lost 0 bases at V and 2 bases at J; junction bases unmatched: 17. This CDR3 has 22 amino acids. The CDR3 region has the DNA TGTGCCAGCAGCGTAGCCCGGGGTAGTGTTTGGGGACAGGGGGCTAACACCGGGGAGCTGTTTTTT. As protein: CASSVARGSVWGQGANTGELFF.

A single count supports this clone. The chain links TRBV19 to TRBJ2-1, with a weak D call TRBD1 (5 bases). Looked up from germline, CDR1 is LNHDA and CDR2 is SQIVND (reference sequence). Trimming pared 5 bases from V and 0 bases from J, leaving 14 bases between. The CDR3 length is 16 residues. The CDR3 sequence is CASSRDRGGSYNEQFF. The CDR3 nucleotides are TGTGCCAGTAGTCGAGATAGGGGTGGCTCCTACAATGAGCAGTTCTTC.

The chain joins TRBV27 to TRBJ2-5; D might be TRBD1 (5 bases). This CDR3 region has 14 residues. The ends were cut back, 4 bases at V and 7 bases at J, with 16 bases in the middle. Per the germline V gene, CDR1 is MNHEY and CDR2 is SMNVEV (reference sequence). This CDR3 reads CASSYGQGEVTQYF. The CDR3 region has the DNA TGTGCCAGCAGTTACGGGCAGGGTGAGGTGACCCAGTACTTC.

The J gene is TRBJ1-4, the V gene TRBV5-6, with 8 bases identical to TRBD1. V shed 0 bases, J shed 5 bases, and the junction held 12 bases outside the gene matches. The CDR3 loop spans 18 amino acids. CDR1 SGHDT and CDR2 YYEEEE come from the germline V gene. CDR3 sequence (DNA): TGTGCCAGCAGCTTGGGACGGGGGACAGGTGGAATAAATGAAAAACTGTTTTTT. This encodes CASSLGRGTGGINEKLFF.

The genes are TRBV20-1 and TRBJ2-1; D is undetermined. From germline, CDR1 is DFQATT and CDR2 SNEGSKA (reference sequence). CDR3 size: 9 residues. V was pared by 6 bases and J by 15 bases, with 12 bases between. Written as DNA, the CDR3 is TGCAGTGCCCCCCCCTATCCGTTCTTC. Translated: CSAPPYPFF.

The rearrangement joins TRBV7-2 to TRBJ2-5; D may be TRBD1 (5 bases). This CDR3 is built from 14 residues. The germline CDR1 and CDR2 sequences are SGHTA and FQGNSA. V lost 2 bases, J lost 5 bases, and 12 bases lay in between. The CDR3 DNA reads TGTGCCAGCAGCTTATCTGGGGCAGGGGAGACCCAGTACTTC. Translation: CASSLSGAGETQYF.

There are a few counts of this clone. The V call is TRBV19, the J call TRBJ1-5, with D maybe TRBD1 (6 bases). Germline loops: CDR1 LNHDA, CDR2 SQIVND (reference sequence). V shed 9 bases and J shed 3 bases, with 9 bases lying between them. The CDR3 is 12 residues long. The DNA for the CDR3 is TGTGCCAGCAGGGGCAACAATCAGCCCCAGCATTTT. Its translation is CASRGNNQPQHF.

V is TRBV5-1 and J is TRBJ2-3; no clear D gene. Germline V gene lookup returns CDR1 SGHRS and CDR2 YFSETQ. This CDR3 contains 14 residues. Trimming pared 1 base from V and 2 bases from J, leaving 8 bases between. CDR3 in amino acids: CASSLRTTTDTQYF. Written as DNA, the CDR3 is TGCGCCAGCAGCTTGAGGACGACCACAGATACGCAGTATTTT.

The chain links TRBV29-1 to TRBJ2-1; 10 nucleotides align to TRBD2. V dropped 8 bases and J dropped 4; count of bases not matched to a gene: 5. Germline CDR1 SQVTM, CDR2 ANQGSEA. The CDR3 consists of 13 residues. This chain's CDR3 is CSLGLAEYNEQFF. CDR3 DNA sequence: TGCAGCCTAGGACTAGCGGAGTACAATGAGCAGTTCTTC.

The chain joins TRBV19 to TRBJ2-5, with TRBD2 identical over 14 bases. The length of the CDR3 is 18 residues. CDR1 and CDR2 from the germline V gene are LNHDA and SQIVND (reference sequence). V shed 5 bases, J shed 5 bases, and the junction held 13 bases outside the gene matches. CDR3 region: CASSSRLAGGPVEETQYF. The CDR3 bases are TGTGCCAGTAGTTCACGACTAGCGGGAGGGCCGGTGGAGGAGACCCAGTACTTC.

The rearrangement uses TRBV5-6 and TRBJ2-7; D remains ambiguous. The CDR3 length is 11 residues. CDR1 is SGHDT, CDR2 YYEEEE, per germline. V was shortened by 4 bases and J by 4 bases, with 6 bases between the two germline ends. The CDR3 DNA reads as TGTGCCAGCAGCAATCTATACGAGCAGTACTTC. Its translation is CASSNLYEQYF.

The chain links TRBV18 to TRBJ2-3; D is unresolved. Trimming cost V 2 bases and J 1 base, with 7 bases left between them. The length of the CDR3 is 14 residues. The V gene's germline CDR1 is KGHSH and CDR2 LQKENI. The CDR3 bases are TGTGCCAGCTCACCAAATATGGGCACAGATACGCAGTATTTT. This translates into CASSPNMGTDTQYF.

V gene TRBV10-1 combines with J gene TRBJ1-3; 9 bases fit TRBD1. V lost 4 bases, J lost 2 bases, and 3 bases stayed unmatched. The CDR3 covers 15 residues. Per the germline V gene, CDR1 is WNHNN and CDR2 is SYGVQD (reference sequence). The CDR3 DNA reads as TGCGCCAGCAGTGGGACAGGGGAAACTGGAAACACCATATATTTT. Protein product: CASSGTGETGNTIYF.

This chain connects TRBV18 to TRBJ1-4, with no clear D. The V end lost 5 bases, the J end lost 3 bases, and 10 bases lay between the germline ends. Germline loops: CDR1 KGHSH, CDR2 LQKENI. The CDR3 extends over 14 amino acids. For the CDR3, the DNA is TGTGCCAGCTCAAAGGAGGTCGCTAATGAAAAACTGTTTTTT. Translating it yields CASSKEVANEKLFF.

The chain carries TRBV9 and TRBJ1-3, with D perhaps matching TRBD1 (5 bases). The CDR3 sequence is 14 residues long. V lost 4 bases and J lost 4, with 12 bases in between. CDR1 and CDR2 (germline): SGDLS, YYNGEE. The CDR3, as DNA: TGTGCCAGCAGCCCGAGGGGTGGGGGAAACACCATATATTTT. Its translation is CASSPRGGGNTIYF.

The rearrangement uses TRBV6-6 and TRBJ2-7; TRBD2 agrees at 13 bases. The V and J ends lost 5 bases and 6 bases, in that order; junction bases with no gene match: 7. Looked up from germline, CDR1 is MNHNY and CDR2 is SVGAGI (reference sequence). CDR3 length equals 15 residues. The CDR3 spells CASSATSGRQREQYF. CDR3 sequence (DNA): TGTGCCAGCAGTGCGACTAGCGGGAGGCAGCGCGAGCAGTACTTC.

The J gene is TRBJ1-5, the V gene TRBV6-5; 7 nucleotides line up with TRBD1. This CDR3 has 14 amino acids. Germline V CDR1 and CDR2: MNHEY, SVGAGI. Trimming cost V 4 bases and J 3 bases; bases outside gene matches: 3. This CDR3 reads CASSSTGLNQPQHF. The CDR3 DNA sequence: TGTGCCAGCAGTTCGACAGGGCTCAATCAGCCCCAGCATTTT.

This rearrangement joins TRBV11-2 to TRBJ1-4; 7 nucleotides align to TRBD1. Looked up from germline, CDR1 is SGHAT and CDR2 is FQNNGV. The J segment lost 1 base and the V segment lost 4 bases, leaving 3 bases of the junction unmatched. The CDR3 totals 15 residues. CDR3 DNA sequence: TGTGCCAGCAGCTCGTACAGGGGAACTAATGAAAAACTGTTTTTT. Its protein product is CASSSYRGTNEKLFF.

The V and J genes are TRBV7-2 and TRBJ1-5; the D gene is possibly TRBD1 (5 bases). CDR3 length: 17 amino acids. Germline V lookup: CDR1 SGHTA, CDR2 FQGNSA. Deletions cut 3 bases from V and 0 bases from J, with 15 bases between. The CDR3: CASSLSGRGYSNQPQHF. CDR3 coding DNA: TGTGCCAGCAGCTTGAGCGGGCGGGGGTATAGCAATCAGCCCCAGCATTTT.

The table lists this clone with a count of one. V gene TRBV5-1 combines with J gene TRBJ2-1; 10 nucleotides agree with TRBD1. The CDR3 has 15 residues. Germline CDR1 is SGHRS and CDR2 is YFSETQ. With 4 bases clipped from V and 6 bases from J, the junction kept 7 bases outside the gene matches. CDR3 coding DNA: TGCGCCAGCAGCGTGAAGGGACAGGGGATCAATGAGCAGTTCTTC. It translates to CASSVKGQGINEQFF. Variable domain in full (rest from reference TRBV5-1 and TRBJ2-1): KAGVTQTPRYLIKTRGQQVTLSCSPISGHRSVSWYQQTPGQGLQFLFEYFSETQRNKGNFPGRFSGRQFSNSRSEMNVSTLELGDSALYLCASSVKGQGINEQFFGPGTRLTVL.

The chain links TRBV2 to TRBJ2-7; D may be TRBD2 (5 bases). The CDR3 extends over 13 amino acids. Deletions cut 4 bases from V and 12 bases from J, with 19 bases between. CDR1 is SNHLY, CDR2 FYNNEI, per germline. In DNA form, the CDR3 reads TGTGCCAGCAGTGGTCGACTCCCCCGTGAGGGGTACTTC. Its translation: CASSGRLPREGYF.

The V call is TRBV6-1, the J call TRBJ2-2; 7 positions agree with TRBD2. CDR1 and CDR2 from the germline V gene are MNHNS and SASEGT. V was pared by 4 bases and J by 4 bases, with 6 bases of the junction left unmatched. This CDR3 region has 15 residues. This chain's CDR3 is CASSVRERGTGELFF. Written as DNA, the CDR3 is TGTGCCAGCAGTGTGCGGGAGAGGGGCACCGGGGAGCTGTTTTTT.

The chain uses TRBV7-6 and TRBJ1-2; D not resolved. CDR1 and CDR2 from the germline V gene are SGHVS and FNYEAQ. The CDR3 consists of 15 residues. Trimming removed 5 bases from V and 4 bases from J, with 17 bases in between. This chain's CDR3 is CASSNRTRKTYGYTF. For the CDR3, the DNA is TGTGCCAGCAGCAACCGAACTCGAAAGACCTATGGCTACACCTTC.

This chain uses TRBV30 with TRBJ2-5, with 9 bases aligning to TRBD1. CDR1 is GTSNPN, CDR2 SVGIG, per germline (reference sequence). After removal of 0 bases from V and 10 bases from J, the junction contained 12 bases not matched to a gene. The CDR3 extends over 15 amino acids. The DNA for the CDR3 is TGTGCCTGGAGTGTAAAAGGGGGACAGGGCTATTTCCAGTACTTC. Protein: CAWSVKGGQGYFQYF.

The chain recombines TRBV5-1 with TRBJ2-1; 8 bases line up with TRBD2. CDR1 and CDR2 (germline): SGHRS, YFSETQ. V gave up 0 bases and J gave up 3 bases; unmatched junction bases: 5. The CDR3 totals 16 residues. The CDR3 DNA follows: TGCGCCAGCAGCTTGGCCGTAGCGGGGAACTACAATGAGCAGTTCTTC. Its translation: CASSLAVAGNYNEQFF.

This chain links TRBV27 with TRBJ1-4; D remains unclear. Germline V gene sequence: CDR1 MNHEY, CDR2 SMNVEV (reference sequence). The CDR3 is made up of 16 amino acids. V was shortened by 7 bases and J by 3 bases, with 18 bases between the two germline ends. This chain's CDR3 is CASTPRRPRANEKLFF. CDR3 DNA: TGTGCCAGCACCCCCAGGAGACCCCGCGCTAATGAAAAACTGTTTTTT.